The present entry profiles one T cell receptor (beta chain) with its context. This CDR3 has 15 residues. Germline-derived CDR1 and CDR2 are LGHNA and YSLEER. Trimming took 0 bases from V and 0 from J, leaving 6 bases between them. The entry originates in a study of blood T cell repertoires in COVID-19. Overall study: From the United States, Italy and Spain came samples of acute and convalescent COVID-19. Nucleic acid was either cDNA or gDNA, and it came from T cells, B-cell-depleted T cells, or PBMCs.

Original handling: Researchers report that nucleated cell counts were estimated from reference gene primer amplification. Method: immunoSEQ multiplex PCR; TCRdb's copy keeps in-frame clones and lacks some. V and J calls and clone size are copied from that table; D and trimming were computed from the DNA. The data show some 130,000 clones, with roughly three quarters seen just once and 1.5% to 2% held by the top ten. This sequence originates from a woman in her 70s with acute or convalescent COVID-19. Source material: peripheral blood. The chain joins TRBV4-3 to TRBJ1-3; D is ambiguous. The CDR3 bases are TGCGCCAGCAGCCAAGATTTTCTCTCTGGAAACACCATATATTTT. This sequence encodes CASSQDFLSGNTIYF.